These 14 T cell receptor beta chains originate from one sample sequenced in a study of blood T cell repertoires in COVID-19. Data came from immunoSEQ multiplex PCR; TCRdb stores just in-frame clones and leaves some out. The sample includes a few hundred thousand clones, 75% to 90% of them seen just once. Sequencing was performed on peripheral blood. Receptors originate from a young woman with active or convalescent COVID-19.

This clone was observed a handful of times. The chain is built from TRBV29-1 and TRBJ1-4; 7 bases align to TRBD1. This CDR3 spans 16 amino acids. CDR1 and CDR2 (germline): SQVTM, ANQGSEA. Trimming took 1 base from V and 5 from J; bases not matched to a gene: 10. The CDR3, as DNA: TGCAGCGTTGAAGGCCCTGACAGGGACGGAAATGAAAAACTGTTTTTT. Amino acids: CSVEGPDRDGNEKLFF.

The chain has TRBV7-9 and TRBJ2-5, with 8 positions matching TRBD2. Germline V gene lookup returns CDR1 SEHNR and CDR2 FQNEAQ (reference sequence). CDR3 length: 17 amino acids. J was trimmed by 8 bases and V by 3 bases; bases with no gene match: 17. Here the CDR3 DNA reads TGTGCCAGCAGCTTCATATCCGGCGGGGGGCCTTCCGGAACCCAGTACTTC. Translated, it gives CASSFISGGGPSGTQYF.

The table lists this clone with a count of one. This sequence joins TRBV7-2 and TRBJ2-3; D not resolved. The V end lost 3 bases, the J end lost 0 bases, and 7 bases lay between the germline ends. CDR1 and CDR2 from the germline V gene are SGHTA and FQGNSA. The CDR3 has 14 residues. CDR3 in amino acids: CASSFSRSTDTQYF. The CDR3 DNA follows: TGTGCCAGCAGCTTTTCCAGGAGCACAGATACGCAGTATTTT.

The V and J genes are TRBV7-3 and TRBJ1-6; 9 nucleotides align to TRBD1. The CDR3 runs to 15 residues. The germline CDR1 and CDR2 sequences are SGHTA and FQGTGA. V lost 2 bases to trimming and J lost 7 bases; unmatched junction nucleotides: 3. The CDR3 spells CASSLDRGLNSPLHF. The DNA for the CDR3 is TGTGCCAGCAGCTTAGACAGGGGGTTAAATTCACCCCTCCACTTT.

V gene TRBV7-6 combines with J gene TRBJ2-3; 8 nucleotides match TRBD2. V shed 1 base, J shed 2 bases, and the junction held 5 bases outside the gene matches. The CDR3 consists of 16 residues. Germline V gene sequence: CDR1 SGHVS, CDR2 FNYEAQ. The CDR3 loop is CASSLGTGGPTDTQYF. CDR3 nucleotide sequence: TGTGCCAGCAGCTTAGGGACGGGGGGGCCCACAGATACGCAGTATTTT.

The chain recombines TRBV5-5 with TRBJ2-1, with D maybe TRBD2 (5 bases). Trimming stripped 0 bases from V and 4 bases from J, with 17 bases between. The CDR3 has 17 amino acids. Germline lookup yields CDR1 SGHKS and CDR2 YYEKEE (reference sequence). The CDR3 DNA sequence: TGTGCCAGCAGCTTGGAGTCCTTAATAACGGGATACAATGAGCAGTTCTTC. It encodes CASSLESLITGYNEQFF.

This chain connects TRBV5-1 to TRBJ2-1; TRBD2 matches 8 bases. The CDR3 spans 15 residues. Germline V gives CDR1 SGHRS, CDR2 YFSETQ. With 1 base clipped from V and 3 bases from J, the junction kept 3 bases outside the gene matches. CDR3 loop: CASSLQGLVYNEQFF. DNA for the CDR3: TGCGCCAGCAGCTTGCAGGGACTAGTCTACAATGAGCAGTTCTTC.

The genes are TRBV7-9 and TRBJ2-5; TRBD1 aligns across 7 bases. This CDR3 region has 14 residues. Trimming removed 8 bases from V and 7 bases from J; junction bases left unmatched: 13. Germline CDR1 is SEHNR and CDR2 is FQNEAQ (reference sequence). The CDR3 here is CASGTAQGVGTQYF. The CDR3 DNA reads as TGTGCCAGCGGGACGGCGCAGGGGGTAGGGACCCAGTACTTC.

V and J are TRBV7-6 and TRBJ2-5; TRBD2 aligns across 8 bases. With 5 bases clipped from V and 5 bases from J, the junction kept 10 bases outside the gene matches. The CDR3 is 15 amino acids. Germline lookup yields CDR1 SGHVS and CDR2 FNYEAQ. CDR3 sequence: CASSESRGGYETQYF. The CDR3 DNA follows: TGTGCCAGCAGCGAATCTCGCGGGGGGTACGAGACCCAGTACTTC. The whole variable domain, filled in from reference TRBV7-6 and TRBJ2-5, reads GAGVSQSPRYKVTKRGQDVALRCDPISGHVSLYWYRQALGQGPEFLTYFNYEAQQDKSGLPNDRFSAERPEGSISTLTIQRTEQRDSAMYRCASSESRGGYETQYFGPGTRLLVL.

The chain combines TRBV6-5 with TRBJ1-2; 8 nucleotides align to TRBD1. The CDR3 contains 13 residues. Germline V gene sequence: CDR1 MNHEY, CDR2 SVGAGI. Trimming at V came to 10 bases and at J to 8 bases, leaving 12 bases not matched to a gene. The DNA of the CDR3 is TGTGCCACCCCCGGGACAGGTCTTCGCGGCTACACCTTC. It encodes CATPGTGLRGYTF.

This clone was counted between two and nine times. The chain carries TRBV30 and TRBJ1-1, with 7 positions matching TRBD1. The CDR3 totals 14 residues. Trimming removed 8 bases from V and 4 bases from J; junction bases left unmatched: 13. The germline gives CDR1 GTSNPN, CDR2 SVGIG (reference sequence). The DNA for the CDR3 is TGTGCCCGTACTATCACAGGGGTAGCCACTGAAGCTTTCTTT. Translation gives CARTITGVATEAFF.

The rearrangement links TRBV7-2 to TRBJ2-1; 8 bases are shared with TRBD1. The CDR3 consists of 18 residues. The V gene's germline CDR1 is SGHTA and CDR2 FQGNSA. V lost 1 base, J lost 0 bases, and 8 bases stayed unmatched. CDR3 DNA sequence: TGTGCCAGCAGCTTAGAATTGGACAGGGCAATCTCCTACAATGAGCAGTTCTTC. Protein sequence: CASSLELDRAISYNEQFF.

V and J are TRBV7-9 and TRBJ1-1; D might be TRBD1 (5 bases). The CDR3 is 14 amino acids. Deletions cut 1 base from V and 5 bases from J, with 11 bases between. Germline values: CDR1 SEHNR, CDR2 FQNEAQ (reference sequence). The chain's CDR3 is CASSLEGAGTEAFF. DNA for the CDR3: TGTGCCAGCAGCTTAGAAGGGGCCGGGACTGAAGCTTTCTTT.

J is TRBJ1-1 and V is TRBV6-2 or TRBV6-3; TRBD1 matches at 9 bases. Looked up from germline, CDR1 is MNHEY and CDR2 is SVGEGT. V lost 6 bases and J lost 5; bases outside the gene matches: 13. This CDR3 has 16 amino acids. The DNA of the CDR3 is TGTGCCAGCAGCCCCGACAGGGGGGGAATAAAAACTGAAGCTTTCTTT. This encodes CASSPDRGGIKTEAFF.